This entry is about one TCR beta chain. Its antigen has not been determined. No quality values exist for individual bases; no much larger clone is one base distant. According to the germline V gene (reference sequence), CDR1 reads LNHDA and CDR2 reads SQIVND. The germline V end is reduced by 4 bases and the J end by 8 bases; junction bases left unmatched: 5. Including the terminal cysteine and phenylalanine, the CDR3 comprises 13 residues. The kept DNA is CDR3 alone, 39 bases in frame from the first base. The immunoSEQ Assay, a bias-controlled multiplex PCR, was used to amplify TCRbeta CDR3 regions from genomic DNA. The paper's processing steps were these. Within the assay, amplification of reference gene primers was used to estimate how many nucleated cells each sample contained. Sequence reads were collapsed and filtered to measure the absolute abundance of every unique TCRbeta CDR3 rearrangement. For each sample, productive Simpson clonality was calculated as the square root of Simpson's diversity index over productive rearrangements. TCRdb obtained this table from immuneACCESS and retained in-frame rearrangements with V and J assigned. These tables miss some clones; where compared with another copy, unresolved V genes account for less than half of the shortfall, and the remainder is unexplained. The V and J calls and clone size were taken over from that table, and D and trimming were inferred from the DNA. The sample table lists some 390,000 clones, roughly nine tenths of them with a count of one. Around 1.1% of the sample is in the top ten clones.

The data were taken from a study of blood T cell repertoires in COVID-19 (dated by TCRdb to the early 2020s). Regarding the complete study: Collaborator samples came from the United States, Italy and Spain and covered acute and convalescent phases of COVID-19. The prospective study material was composed of cDNA or gDNA derived from T cells, B-cell-depleted T cells, or PBMCs. Subjects who had been exposed to COVID-19, were actively infected with it, or had recovered from it provided the deeply sampled blood TCRbeta repertoires that made up the dataset. A freely available public database, intended as a resource for researchers studying the immune response to SARS-CoV-2, is where the repertoires were released. Samples came from the ongoing ImmuneRACE study (first 160 participants) plus 1,254 subjects from 6 global collaborators. Nearly every sample came with metadata listing a de-identified subject ID, COVID-19 status, age in years and sex. Where HLA class I and class II types were available, the types were taken from metadata supplied by the sample provider, not from assay-based typing. Beyond this particular receptor, the publication reports: Clinical and demographic metadata were provided uncurated, with the amount varying by source and participant.

In the prospective study, participants were about 18 to 89 years old, resided in about two dozen geographic areas of the United States, and were enrolled through a virtual design. In the prospective study, cohorts were assigned on the basis of participant-reported clinical history obtained from a screening survey and a study questionnaire. Recovered participants in ImmuneRACE Cohort 3 were defined as having two consecutive negative NP/OP PCR tests, clearance from a healthcare professional, or resolution of symptoms. In the prospective study, mobile phlebotomists collected whole blood, serum and a nasopharyngeal or oropharyngeal swab from each participant. Additional blood draws and questionnaires over a 2-month period could optionally be provided by prospective study participants. Before DNA extraction, prospective study blood samples were shipped either frozen or at room temperature.

This clonotype was obtained from a man aged 25 to 45 who had recovered from COVID-19. Sequences were obtained from PBMCs or T cells enriched from blood (not recorded which). The chain is made from TRBV19 and TRBJ2-3; TRBD1 lines up with 8 middle nucleotides. The nucleotide sequence reads TGTGCCAGTAGTACGCAGGGGGCTACTACGCAGTATTTT. Its product reads: CASSTQGATTQYF.